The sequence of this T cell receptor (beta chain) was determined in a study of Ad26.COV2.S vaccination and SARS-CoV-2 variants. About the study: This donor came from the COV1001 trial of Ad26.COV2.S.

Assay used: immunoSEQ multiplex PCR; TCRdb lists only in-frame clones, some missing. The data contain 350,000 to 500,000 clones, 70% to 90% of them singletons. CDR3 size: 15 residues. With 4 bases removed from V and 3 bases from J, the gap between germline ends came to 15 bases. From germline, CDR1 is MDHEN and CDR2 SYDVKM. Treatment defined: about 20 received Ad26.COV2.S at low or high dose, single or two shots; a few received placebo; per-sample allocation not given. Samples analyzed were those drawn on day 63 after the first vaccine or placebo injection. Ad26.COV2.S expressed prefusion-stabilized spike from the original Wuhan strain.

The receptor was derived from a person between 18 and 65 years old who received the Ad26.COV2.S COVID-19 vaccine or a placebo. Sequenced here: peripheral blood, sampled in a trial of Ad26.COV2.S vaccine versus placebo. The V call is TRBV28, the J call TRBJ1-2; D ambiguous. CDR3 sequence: CASSSPRGWDYGYTF. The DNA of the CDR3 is TGTGCCAGCAGTTCCCCGCGTGGGTGGGACTATGGCTACACCTTC.